These T cell receptor beta chains were read from a single sample in a study of blood T cell repertoires in COVID-19. The method was immunoSEQ multiplex PCR; TCRdb's version includes in-frame clones alone and lacks a portion of them. In the table there are around 20,000 clones, roughly 92% of which are singletons. Input material: peripheral blood. Every receptor here comes from a human donor in a cohort sampled during active COVID-19. The CDR3 runs from the conserved cysteine through the conserved F or W. D genes are given only for firm matches. Expanded clones get a size class; other rows say once, few or many, or leave the size out.

cdr3_aa | cdr3_nt | cdr3_length | v_call | clone_size | d_call | j_call
CASSKTDRSNYGYTF | TGCGCCAGCAGCAAAACGGACAGGTCTAACTATGGCTACACCTTC | 15 | TRBV5-1 | once | TRBD1 | TRBJ1-2
CASSQQPGATEAFF | TGTGCCAGCAGCCAGCAACCAGGGGCCACTGAAGCTTTCTTT | 14 | TRBV3-1/TRBV3-2 | - | - | TRBJ1-1
CASSLGTGIGNTEAFF | TGTGCCAGCAGCCTCGGGACAGGTATCGGGAACACTGAAGCTTTCTTT | 16 | TRBV9 | - | TRBD1 | TRBJ1-1
CASSLLGLDDNEQFF | TGTGCCAGCAGCTTGTTGGGACTAGATGACAATGAGCAGTTCTTC | 15 | TRBV5-4 | - | TRBD2 | TRBJ2-1
CASSQAGTRLFHEQYF | TGTGCCAGCAGCCAGGCCGGGACTAGGCTCTTCCACGAGCAGTACTTC | 16 | TRBV3-1/TRBV3-2 | - | TRBD2 | TRBJ2-7
CASLAETSMDEQYF | TGTGCCTCTCTAGCGGAAACGAGCATGGACGAGCAGTACTTC | 14 | TRBV30 | - | TRBD2 | TRBJ2-7
CASSIAGRGRRTGELFF | TGTGCCAGTAGTATCGCTGGGAGGGGTAGGCGCACCGGGGAGCTGTTTTTT | 17 | TRBV19 | - | TRBD2 | TRBJ2-2
CSVAPDRNQPQHF | TGCAGCGTGGCCCCCGACAGAAATCAGCCCCAGCATTTT | 13 | TRBV29-1 | - | - | TRBJ1-5
CASSRRGSEQFF | TGTGCCAGCAGTCGCAGGGGGTCTGAGCAGTTCTTC | 12 | TRBV27 | - | TRBD1 | TRBJ2-1
CASSRDRGYGYTF | TGTGCCAGCAGCCGGGACAGGGGTTATGGCTACACCTTC | 13 | TRBV7-2 | - | TRBD1 | TRBJ1-2
CASSPLAGVMSGETQYF | TGTGCCAGTAGCCCACTAGCGGGAGTAATGAGTGGTGAGACCCAGTACTTC | 17 | TRBV19 | - | TRBD2 | TRBJ2-5
CASRGIGGFRSPLHF | TGTGCCAGTAGGGGCATCGGGGGGTTTCGATCACCCCTCCACTTT | 15 | TRBV19 | - | - | TRBJ1-6
CASSLGTLSSGNTIYF | TGTGCCAGCAGCTTAGGGACTCTCTCCTCTGGAAACACCATATATTTT | 16 | TRBV7-9 | few | - | TRBJ1-3
CASTSGQGSSPLHF | TGTGCCAGCACCTCGGGACAGGGGTCTTCACCCCTCCACTTT | 14 | TRBV28 | - | TRBD1 | TRBJ1-6
CASSRGGGTDTQYF | TGTGCCAGCAGCCGGGGAGGCGGCACAGATACGCAGTATTTT | 14 | TRBV7-3 | - | - | TRBJ2-3
CASSPPLAKNIQYF | TGTGCCAGTAGCCCCCCTCTAGCCAAAAACATTCAGTACTTC | 14 | TRBV19 | - | - | TRBJ2-4
CASSLGGNNSPLHF | TGTGCCAGCAGTTTAGGAGGGAATAATTCACCCCTCCACTTT | 14 | TRBV27 | - | - | TRBJ1-6
CASSSTGPPGGTGELFF | TGTGCCAGCAGTTCCACCGGGCCCCCGGGGGGCACCGGGGAGCTGTTTTTT | 17 | TRBV7-7 | - | TRBD2 | TRBJ2-2
CATSDPGTGDRGPQHF | TGTGCCACCAGTGATCCCGGGACAGGGGATCGAGGGCCCCAGCATTTT | 16 | TRBV24-1 | - | TRBD1 | TRBJ1-5
CASSPIQGHEQYF | TGTGCCAGCAGCCCAATCCAGGGTCACGAGCAGTACTTC | 13 | TRBV3-1/TRBV3-2 | once | - | TRBJ2-7
CASSLGGLGNSPLHF | TGTGCCAGCAGTTTGGGGGGGCTTGGTAATTCACCCCTCCACTTT | 15 | TRBV27 | - | - | TRBJ1-6
CASTGSNQPQHF | TGTGCCAGCACAGGCAGCAATCAGCCCCAGCATTTT | 12 | TRBV6-5 | - | - | TRBJ1-5
CASSWGQGAGGYEQYF | TGTGCCAGCAGCTGGGGACAGGGGGCAGGAGGCTACGAGCAGTACTTC | 16 | TRBV11-3 | - | TRBD1 | TRBJ2-7
CASSSFDRGSTGELFF | TGTGCCAGCAGTTCCTTCGACAGGGGAAGTACCGGGGAGCTGTTTTTT | 16 | TRBV6-5 | - | TRBD1 | TRBJ2-2
CASSTGVEQYF | TGTGCCAGCAGTACAGGGGTCGAGCAGTACTTC | 11 | TRBV6-5 | - | TRBD1 | TRBJ2-7
CASSTSGGGAGETQYF | TGTGCCAGCAGCACCTCTGGCGGGGGGGCCGGTGAGACCCAGTACTTC | 16 | TRBV7-9 | - | TRBD2 | TRBJ2-5
CASSLVGDRRDSGANVLTF | TGTGCCAGCAGCTTGGTGGGGGACAGACGAGACTCTGGGGCCAACGTCCTGACTTTC | 19 | TRBV5-5 | - | TRBD1 | TRBJ2-6
CASSLGLARSTDTQYF | TGTGCCAGCAGCCTCGGGCTAGCGCGTAGCACAGATACGCAGTATTTT | 16 | TRBV11-2 | - | - | TRBJ2-3
CASSRGPAEVYEQYF | TGTGCCAGCAGCAGAGGGCCCGCGGAGGTATACGAGCAGTACTTC | 15 | TRBV7-3 | - | - | TRBJ2-7
CASSFGLAGGHNEQFF | TGTGCCAGCAGCTTTGGTCTAGCGGGAGGACACAATGAGCAGTTCTTC | 16 | TRBV11-1 | - | TRBD2 | TRBJ2-1
CSVVTGTSGETQYF | TGCAGCGTTGTTACCGGGACTAGCGGAGAGACCCAGTACTTC | 14 | TRBV29-1 | - | TRBD2 | TRBJ2-5
CASSLTGGLSGANVLTF | TGTGCCAGCTCACTAACAGGGGGGCTTTCTGGGGCCAACGTCCTGACTTTC | 17 | TRBV18 | once | TRBD1 | TRBJ2-6
CASSSGQANTGELFF | TGCGCCAGCAGCTCAGGACAGGCGAACACCGGGGAGCTGTTTTTT | 15 | TRBV5-1 | - | TRBD1 | TRBJ2-2
CASSIWGENTEAFF | TGTGCCAGTAGTATTTGGGGGGAGAACACTGAAGCTTTCTTT | 14 | TRBV19 | - | - | TRBJ1-1
CASSPQGQGFAEAFF | TGTGCCAGCTCACCACAAGGACAGGGATTCGCTGAAGCTTTCTTT | 15 | TRBV18 | - | TRBD1 | TRBJ1-1
CASSLSLRGETQYF | TGTGCCAGCAGTTTATCTCTCAGGGGCGAGACCCAGTACTTC | 14 | TRBV27 | - | - | TRBJ2-5
CASRGTFTGELFF | TGCGCCAGCAGAGGGACTTTCACCGGGGAGCTGTTTTTT | 13 | TRBV5-1 | - | - | TRBJ2-2
CASSPRPQGSPLHF | TGTGCCAGCAGCCCTCGACCTCAGGGTTCACCCCTCCACTTT | 14 | TRBV7-8 | - | - | TRBJ1-6
CASSMGQGNQPQHF | TGTGCCAGCAGCATGGGACAGGGCAATCAGCCCCAGCATTTT | 14 | TRBV2 | - | TRBD1 | TRBJ1-5
CASSLRDRGRDGYTF | TGCGCCAGCAGCTTGAGGGACAGGGGGCGGGATGGCTACACCTTC | 15 | TRBV5-1 | - | TRBD1 | TRBJ1-2
CSAGAGTGALGYTF | TGCAGTGCTGGTGCCGGGACAGGGGCCCTGGGCTACACCTTC | 14 | TRBV20-1 | - | TRBD1 | TRBJ1-2
CASSGQGGSTDTQYF | TGTGCCAGTAGTGGACAGGGAGGTAGCACAGATACGCAGTATTTT | 15 | TRBV19 | - | TRBD1 | TRBJ2-3
CASSRTGQGPTYEQYF | TGTGCCAGTAGTAGAACGGGACAGGGCCCTACCTACGAGCAGTACTTC | 16 | TRBV19 | - | TRBD1 | TRBJ2-7
CASAGGLAYNEQFF | TGCGCCAGCGCTGGGGGACTAGCGTACAATGAGCAGTTCTTC | 14 | TRBV10-2 | - | TRBD2 | TRBJ2-1